The sample holds one count of the clone carrying this T cell receptor (beta chain). Its antigen is still unknown. These data belong to a study of CD8 T cells in ankylosing spondylitis. Library preparation for TCR beta used quantitative 5'-RACE with molecular barcodes. Each CDR3 protein is one row after TCRdb ran MiXCR on the 5' RACE reads. The sample lists 350,000 to 450,000 distinct CDR3 sequences; 20% were seen once. Study results and limitations: Disease-linked clones were reportedly significantly enriched in matched ankylosing spondylitis synovial fluid. Earlier authors reported some of these motif variants in reactive arthritis synovial fluid and blood. Blood from ankylosing spondylitis patients appeared to carry a characteristic eight-variant TCR beta motif.

J was trimmed by 5 bases and V by 7 bases; bases with no gene match: 4. Germline CDR1 reads SQVTM; CDR2 reads ANQGSEA. The CDR3 totals 12 residues. Sequencing was done on a sample of blood, either unsorted or a sorted T cell fraction (not recorded which). The chain couples TRBV29-1 to TRBJ1-1; 10 bases agree with TRBD1. This clonotype was sampled from a male donor with ankylosing spondylitis or in good health (not recorded which). The CDR3 DNA follows: TGCAGCGGAAGGACAGGGGGGACTGAAGCTTTCTTT. Protein product: CSGRTGGTEAFF.